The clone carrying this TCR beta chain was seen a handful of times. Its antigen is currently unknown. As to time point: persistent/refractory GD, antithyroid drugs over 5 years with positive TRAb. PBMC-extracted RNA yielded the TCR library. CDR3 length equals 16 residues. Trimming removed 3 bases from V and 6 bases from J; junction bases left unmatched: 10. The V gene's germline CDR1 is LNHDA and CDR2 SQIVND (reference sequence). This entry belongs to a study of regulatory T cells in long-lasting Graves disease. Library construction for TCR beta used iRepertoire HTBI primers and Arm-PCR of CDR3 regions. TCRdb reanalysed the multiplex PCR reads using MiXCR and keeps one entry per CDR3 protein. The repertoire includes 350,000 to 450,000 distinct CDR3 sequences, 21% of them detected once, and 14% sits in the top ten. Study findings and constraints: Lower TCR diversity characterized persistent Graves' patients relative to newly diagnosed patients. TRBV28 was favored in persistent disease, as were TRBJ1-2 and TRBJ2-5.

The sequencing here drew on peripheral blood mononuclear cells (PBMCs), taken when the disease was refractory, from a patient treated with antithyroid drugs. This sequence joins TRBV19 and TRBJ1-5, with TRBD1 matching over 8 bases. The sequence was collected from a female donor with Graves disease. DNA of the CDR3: TGTGCCAGTAGTATCCTACACAGGGGGGAGCGTCAGCCCCAGCATTTT. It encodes CASSILHRGERQPQHF. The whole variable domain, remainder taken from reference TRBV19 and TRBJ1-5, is DGGITQSPKYLFRKEGQNVTLSCEQNLNHDAMYWYRQDPGQGLRLIYYSQIVNDFQKGDIAEGYSVSREKKESFPLTVTSAQKNPTAFYLCASSILHRGERQPQHFGDGTRLSIL.